A single sample gave rise to the 11 T cell receptor beta chains below, sequenced in a study of OX40 agonist ivuxolimab in advanced cancers. The method was immunoSEQ multiplex PCR; TCRdb's version includes in-frame clones alone and lacks a portion of them. The repertoire holds approximately 24,000 clones, with approximately 75% as singletons. The material sequenced was CD4+ or CD8+ T cells sorted from blood, taken in a trial of the OX40 agonist ivuxolimab. These TCRs come from an adult with an advanced solid tumor such as melanoma, head and neck, liver or kidney cancer.

Of note for this clone: The junction departs from germline at one end; a sequencing error may be responsible. The chain joins TRBV6-4 to TRBJ2-2; D is perhaps TRBD2 (5 bases). Germline CDR1 reads MRHNA; CDR2 reads SNTAGT. CDR3 size: 14 residues. Here the CDR3 reads CASSSRDATEELFF. The CDR3 DNA follows: TGTGCCAGCTCGAGCCGGGATGCGACCGAGGAGCTGTTTTTT.

This sequence joins TRBV25-1 and TRBJ2-7, with 11 bases aligning to TRBD2. There are 16 residues in the CDR3. Germline assignment: CDR1 MGHDK and CDR2 SYGVNS. Trimming removed 4 bases from V and 4 bases from J; junction bases left unmatched: 9. This CDR3 reads CASSGGGTSGNYEQYF. CDR3 DNA: TGTGCCAGCAGTGGTGGAGGGACTAGCGGTAATTACGAGCAGTACTTC.

This clone was recorded once. This chain uses TRBV28 with TRBJ1-2; 8 positions match TRBD1. This CDR3 region has 12 residues. The V gene's germline CDR1 is MDHEN and CDR2 SYDVKM. The ends lost 7 bases at V and 4 bases at J; junction bases unmatched: 2. The CDR3 sequence is CASNQGAYGYTF. The CDR3 DNA follows: TGTGCCAGCAACCAGGGGGCCTATGGCTACACCTTC.

The chain couples TRBV7-9 to TRBJ2-4; D possibly corresponds to TRBD1 (7 bases). V shed 3 bases and J shed 8 bases, with 14 bases lying between them. This CDR3 contains 14 residues. Germline V gene sequence: CDR1 SEHNR, CDR2 FQNEAQ (reference sequence). This CDR3 is CASSFLTGEDIQYF. As DNA, the CDR3 is TGTGCCAGCAGCTTCTTAACAGGGGAGGACATTCAGTACTTC. Full variable domain (remainder filled in from reference TRBV7-9 and TRBJ2-4): DTGVSQNPRHKITKRGQNVTFRCDPISEHNRLYWYRQTLGQGPEFLTYFQNEAQLEKSRLLSDRFSAERPKGSFSTLEIQRTEQGDSAMYLCASSFLTGEDIQYFGAGTRLSVL.

This chain connects TRBV27 to TRBJ2-7; D not resolved. Germline V CDR1 and CDR2: MNHEY, SMNVEV (reference sequence). Trimming cost V 2 bases and J 3 bases, with 11 bases left between them. This CDR3 has 14 amino acids. CDR3 sequence: CASSLHGPFYEQYF. The DNA for the CDR3 is TGTGCCAGCAGTTTACACGGGCCGTTCTACGAGCAGTACTTC.

The J gene is TRBJ2-1, the V gene TRBV6-5; 7 bases line up with TRBD1. Trimming removed 6 bases from V and 10 bases from J; junction bases left unmatched: 6. This CDR3 region has 12 residues. Per germline, CDR1 MNHEY and CDR2 SVGAGI. CDR3 amino acids: CASSPTGLEQFF. In DNA form, the CDR3 reads TGTGCCAGCAGCCCGACAGGGCTCGAGCAGTTCTTC.

The CDR3 region has the DNA TGTGCCAGCAGCTTAATTAGCGTCGAGACCCAGTACTTC. This codes for CASSLISVETQYF. V and J are TRBV7-8 and TRBJ2-5, with D possibly matching TRBD2 (5 bases). The V gene lost 2 bases and the J gene lost 5 bases, with 9 bases spanning the gap. The CDR3 extends over 13 amino acids. Looked up from germline, CDR1 is SGHVS and CDR2 is FQNEAQ.

This sequence joins TRBV19 and TRBJ2-1; D unclear. The CDR3 is 14 amino acids. V gave up 3 bases and J gave up 1 base, with 7 bases separating them. Germline V gene sequence: CDR1 LNHDA, CDR2 SQIVND (reference sequence). The CDR3 region is CASSIRASYNEQFF. The CDR3 region has the DNA TGTGCCAGTAGTATTCGGGCTTCCTACAATGAGCAGTTCTTC.

This clone was counted a few times. This rearrangement joins TRBV11-3 to TRBJ1-4, with TRBD1 matching over 7 bases. There are 14 residues in the CDR3. The germline gives CDR1 SGHNT, CDR2 YENEEA. The trim removed 4 bases at V and 5 bases at J, leaving 4 bases unmatched. The CDR3 nucleotides are TGTGCCAGCAGCTCGGGACAGAAGAATGAAAAACTGTTTTTT. Translating it yields CASSSGQKNEKLFF.

Comments on this clone: An end of the junction differs from the germline gene, which may be a read error. CDR3 loop: CASSSEVTGTQYF. The CDR3 DNA reads TGTGCCAGCAGTTCTGAGGTCACAGGTACGCAGTATTTT. This chain uses TRBV6-6 with TRBJ2-3; a weak D match, TRBD1 (5 bases). The CDR3 consists of 13 residues. From germline, CDR1 is MNHNY and CDR2 SVGAGI (reference sequence).

The chain joins TRBV4-1 to TRBJ1-6; D unresolved. Germline-derived CDR1 and CDR2 are MGHRA and YSYEKL. CDR3 size: 12 residues. Trimming left V 1 base short and J 10 bases short, with 5 bases between. DNA for the CDR3: TGCGCCAGCAGCCAAGGGTCATCACCCCTCCACTTT. Its translation: CASSQGSSPLHF.